A single sample is the source of the 29 T cell receptor beta chains below, sequenced in a study of cytomegalovirus exposure and HLA in healthy donors. PCR employed 60 Vbeta and 13 Jbeta primers. The table came from immunoSEQ multiplex PCR; TCRdb's copy has only in-frame clones and leaves some out. The sample lists 180,000 or so clones, 77% occurring once. Sequencing was done on a sample of PBMCs. These receptors were collected from a female donor in good health and CMV-seronegative.

The chain is built from TRBV7-9 and TRBJ2-2; 8 bases line up with TRBD2. J lost 0 bases, V lost 0 bases, and 3 bases had no gene match. Germline V gives CDR1 SEHNR, CDR2 FQNEAQ (reference sequence). The length of the CDR3 is 17 residues. The CDR3, as DNA: TGTGCCAGCAGCTTAGCCGGAGCGGGGGCGAACACCGGGGAGCTGTTTTTT. Translation: CASSLAGAGANTGELFF.

This clone was observed once. This rearrangement joins TRBV5-1 to TRBJ2-7; TRBD2 is a possible D gene (6 bases). Germline V gives CDR1 SGHRS, CDR2 YFSETQ. Trimming left V 5 bases short and J 6 bases short, with 15 bases between. The CDR3 totals 13 residues. The CDR3 coding sequence is TGCGCCAGCAGTTTAGGCGGGGCCCGCGAGCAGTACTTC. This sequence encodes CASSLGGAREQYF.

The chain joins TRBV9 to TRBJ1-1, with 9 nucleotides matching TRBD1. Germline V gene sequence: CDR1 SGDLS, CDR2 YYNGEE. The trim removed 3 bases at V and 3 bases at J, leaving 6 bases unmatched. The CDR3 spans 15 residues. The CDR3 sequence is CASSAEQGADTEAFF. CDR3 nucleotides: TGTGCCAGCAGCGCCGAACAGGGGGCGGACACTGAAGCTTTCTTT. The variable domain in full, with the rest retrieved from reference TRBV9 and TRBJ1-1, is DSGVTQTPKHLITATGQRVTLRCSPRSGDLSVYWYQQSLDQGLQFLIQYYNGEERAKGNILERFSAQQFPDLHSELNLSSLELGDSALYFCASSAEQGADTEAFFGQGTRLTVV.

The chain recombines TRBV29-1 with TRBJ1-4; 9 bases agree with TRBD1. The CDR3 runs to 13 residues. Looked up from germline, CDR1 is SQVTM and CDR2 is ANQGSEA. The CDR3 loop reads CSILQGASEKLFF. As DNA, the CDR3 is TGCAGTATCTTACAGGGGGCTAGTGAAAAACTGTTTTTT.

In nucleotides, the CDR3 is TGTGCCAGCAGCCCTCGGAGCTTCGGCGGGGAGCTGTTTTTT. Translation: CASSPRSFGGELFF. The chain recombines TRBV14 with TRBJ2-2; D is ambiguous. The germline V and J ends were trimmed by 4 bases and 7 bases, with 13 bases remaining between them. The CDR3 length is 14 residues. Germline V gene lookup returns CDR1 SGHDN and CDR2 FVKESK.

This chain uses TRBV10-3 with TRBJ1-4, with D possibly being TRBD1 (6 bases). V was cut by 7 bases and J by 3 bases, with 9 bases left in between. Germline-derived CDR1 and CDR2 are ENHRY and SYGVKD. This CDR3 has 13 residues. The CDR3 DNA sequence: TGTGCCATCACCGGGACACCTAATGAAAAACTGTTTTTT. Residues: CAITGTPNEKLFF.

This clone was seen once. The rearrangement joins TRBV9 to TRBJ2-2; TRBD1 matches at 8 bases. The CDR3 is made up of 14 amino acids. CDR1 is SGDLS and CDR2 is YYNGEE in the germline V gene. V shed 3 bases, J shed 6 bases, and the junction held 4 bases outside the gene matches. CDR3 sequence (DNA): TGTGCCAGCAGCGCGACAGGGGTTCCCGGGGAGCTGTTTTTT. Translation: CASSATGVPGELFF.

This clone was seen a single time. This sequence joins TRBV5-8 and TRBJ1-4, with D perhaps TRBD1 (6 bases). V was shortened by 3 bases and J by 8 bases, with 14 bases between the two germline ends. The CDR3 runs 14 residues. The germline gives CDR1 SGHTS, CDR2 YDEGEE. CDR3 residues: CASSSYPRGEKLFF. The CDR3 DNA follows: TGTGCCAGCAGCTCTTATCCGAGGGGGGAAAAACTGTTTTTT.

This chain connects TRBV5-1 to TRBJ2-5; 7 positions agree with TRBD2. This CDR3 spans 14 amino acids. Germline V gene lookup returns CDR1 SGHRS and CDR2 YFSETQ. V dropped 5 bases and J dropped 3; count of bases not matched to a gene: 7. DNA for the CDR3: TGCGCCAGCAGACGCGGGAGTTTGGAAGAGACCCAGTACTTC. As protein: CASRRGSLEETQYF.

V and J are TRBV7-2 and TRBJ2-5, with 12 bases identical to TRBD2. Germline assignment: CDR1 SGHTA and CDR2 FQGNSA. This CDR3 has 15 amino acids. Losses at the gene ends were 3 bases for V and 4 bases for J; bases not matched to a gene: 3. The CDR3 bases are TGTGCCAGCAGCTTCCTAGCGGGGGGGCCAGAGACCCAGTACTTC. Encoded protein: CASSFLAGGPETQYF. Drawing the rest from reference TRBV7-2 and TRBJ2-5, the complete variable domain is GAGVSQSPSNKVTEKGKDVELRCDPISGHTALYWYRQSLGQGLEFLIYFQGNSAPDKSGLPSDRFSAERTGGSVSTLTIQRTQQEDSAVYLCASSFLAGGPETQYFGPGTRLLVL.

The chain joins TRBV18 to TRBJ2-7; the match to TRBD2 covers 14 bases. This CDR3 spans 17 amino acids. Trimming at V came to 3 bases and at J to 7 bases, leaving 11 bases not matched to a gene. Germline V gene lookup returns CDR1 KGHSH and CDR2 LQKENI. This CDR3 is CASSPDGTSGGLGEQYF. The CDR3 DNA reads TGTGCCAGCTCACCCGATGGGACTAGCGGGGGTCTAGGAGAGCAGTACTTC.

The chain combines TRBV29-1 with TRBJ1-1; TRBD1 matches 10 bases. From germline, CDR1 is SQVTM and CDR2 ANQGSEA. The V gene end was trimmed by 7 bases and the J gene end by 5 bases; junction bases not matched to a gene: 7. This CDR3 is built from 13 residues. Here the CDR3 reads CSAGTGADTEAFF. CDR3 DNA sequence: TGCAGCGCTGGGACAGGGGCGGATACTGAAGCTTTCTTT.

This chain uses TRBV11-2 with TRBJ1-4, with TRBD1 matching 7 bases. The CDR3 has 17 amino acids. The V gene end was trimmed by 5 bases and the J gene end by 3 bases; junction bases not matched to a gene: 12. Germline V gene lookup returns CDR1 SGHAT and CDR2 FQNNGV. This CDR3 is CASSPPMITGANEKLFF. The CDR3 nucleotides are TGTGCCAGCAGCCCTCCGATGATTACAGGGGCTAATGAAAAACTGTTTTTT.

This clone has just one count. CDR3 region: CASSAGQGNHSPLHF. The DNA of the CDR3 is TGTGCCAGCAGCGCGGGACAGGGGAACCATTCACCCCTCCACTTT. J is TRBJ1-6 and V is TRBV9; 10 positions agree with TRBD1. The CDR3 spans 15 residues. Losses at the gene ends were 3 bases for V and 8 bases for J; bases not matched to a gene: 5. CDR1 is SGDLS, CDR2 YYNGEE, per germline. The full variable domain, in which reference TRBV9 and TRBJ1-6 provide the parts outside the CDR3, is DSGVTQTPKHLITATGQRVTLRCSPRSGDLSVYWYQQSLDQGLQFLIQYYNGEERAKGNILERFSAQQFPDLHSELNLSSLELGDSALYFCASSAGQGNHSPLHFGNGTRLTVT.

This clone is a singleton in its sample. The rearrangement uses TRBV28 and TRBJ1-3; the D gene is possibly TRBD1 (5 bases). The CDR3 totals 17 residues. CDR1 is MDHEN and CDR2 is SYDVKM in the germline V gene. Trimming took off 5 bases at V and 4 bases at J, with 21 bases between the two ends. The CDR3 sequence is CASSGGGWGAKGNTIYF. For the CDR3, the DNA is TGTGCCAGCAGTGGGGGGGGGTGGGGCGCGAAAGGAAACACCATATATTTT.

This rearrangement joins TRBV5-1 to TRBJ2-3; 10 positions agree with TRBD2. CDR1 and CDR2 (germline): SGHRS, YFSETQ. Unmatched junction bases numbered 7, after V lost 7 bases and J lost 2 bases. The CDR3 totals 15 residues. In nucleotides, the CDR3 is TGCGCCAGCGGCCCACTAGCGGGACTCACAGATACGCAGTATTTT. Protein: CASGPLAGLTDTQYF.

This rearrangement joins TRBV7-9 to TRBJ2-3, with TRBD2 identical over 7 bases. Trimming took 1 base from V and 0 from J; bases not matched to a gene: 7. CDR1 and CDR2 from the germline V gene are SEHNR and FQNEAQ (reference sequence). CDR3 length: 17 residues. As DNA, the CDR3 is TGTGCCAGCAGCTTAGGAAAGCGGGGCCCTAGCACAGATACGCAGTATTTT. As protein: CASSLGKRGPSTDTQYF.

J is TRBJ2-5 and V is TRBV13; D possibly corresponds to TRBD2 (6 bases). Trimming cost V 5 bases and J 2 bases, with 21 bases left between them. This CDR3 has 17 residues. The germline gives CDR1 PRHDT, CDR2 FYEKMQ (reference sequence). DNA of the CDR3: TGTGCCAGCAGCCTACGGCGGGGAGGTTGGGGGCAAGAGACCCAGTACTTC. It is translated as CASSLRRGGWGQETQYF.

V is TRBV19 and J is TRBJ1-1; D is uncertain. The CDR3 has 15 amino acids. The germline V gene encodes CDR1 LNHDA and CDR2 SQIVND (reference sequence). The V end was cut by 7 bases, the J end by 11 bases, with 26 bases between. Here the CDR3 reads CASITIDSNPRYAFF. CDR3 DNA sequence: TGTGCCAGTATCACCATCGACTCAAACCCCCGATACGCTTTCTTT.

The CDR3 sequence is CASSDSLGGTDTQYF. DNA for the CDR3: TGTGCCAGCAGTGACTCCCTCGGGGGCACAGATACGCAGTATTTT. This chain uses TRBV6-4 with TRBJ2-3, with D possibly matching TRBD2 (5 bases). The CDR3 is 15 amino acids. V was trimmed by 0 bases and J by 1 base, leaving 8 bases between them. CDR1 is MRHNA and CDR2 is SNTAGT in the germline V gene.

The chain couples TRBV27 to TRBJ2-5, with no clear D. Germline V lookup: CDR1 MNHEY, CDR2 SMNVEV (reference sequence). This CDR3 has 10 residues. Trimming shortened V by 6 bases and J by 11 bases, and 10 bases separated the two germline ends. CDR3 protein: CASSFGEQYF. As DNA, the CDR3 is TGTGCCAGCAGCTTCGGTGAGCAGTACTTC.

The sample holds a few counts of this clone. The V and J genes are TRBV28 and TRBJ1-1; D unclear. The CDR3 length is 13 residues. Germline V lookup: CDR1 MDHEN, CDR2 SYDVKM. Trimming took off 4 bases at V and 3 bases at J, with 9 bases between the two ends. The CDR3 loop reads CASSSPGYTEAFF. CDR3 nucleotides: TGTGCCAGCAGTTCCCCAGGATACACTGAAGCTTTCTTT.

This clone was detected only a few times. This chain uses TRBV9 with TRBJ1-2; 10 bases are a match to TRBD1. The V gene end was trimmed by 0 bases and the J gene end by 0 bases; junction bases not matched to a gene: 8. Germline V gene lookup returns CDR1 SGDLS and CDR2 YYNGEE. The CDR3 has 18 residues. This chain's CDR3 is CASSVVGGQGLSNYGYTF. DNA for the CDR3: TGTGCCAGCAGCGTAGTAGGGGGACAGGGGCTTTCTAACTATGGCTACACCTTC.

V gene TRBV2 combines with J gene TRBJ2-7, with TRBD1 as a possible D gene (5 bases). The germline V gene has CDR1 SNHLY and CDR2 FYNNEI. Deletions cut 7 bases from V and 7 bases from J, with 14 bases between. The CDR3 covers 12 residues. The CDR3 protein is CASTNLRDEQYF. The CDR3 DNA is TGTGCCAGCACAAACCTCAGGGATGAGCAGTACTTC.

The CDR3 protein is CASSRTGYEQYF. CDR3 bases: TGTGCCAGCAGTCGGACAGGGTACGAGCAGTACTTC. This chain uses TRBV27 with TRBJ2-5, with 8 bases identical to TRBD1. The J call could be wrong; TRBJ2-7 is a better fit for the DNA end. Germline CDR1 reads MNHEY; CDR2 reads SMNVEV (reference sequence). The CDR3 has 12 residues.

This clone was recorded once. The V and J genes are TRBV5-1 and TRBJ2-2; TRBD2 aligns across 11 bases. Germline V CDR1 and CDR2: SGHRS, YFSETQ. J gave up 6 bases and V 1 base, and 5 bases lay outside the gene matches. The CDR3 covers 16 residues. In DNA form, the CDR3 reads TGCGCCAGCAGCTTGAATAGCGGGGGGGCCGCCGGGGAGCTGTTTTTT. This gives the protein CASSLNSGGAAGELFF.

This chain uses TRBV7-9 with TRBJ1-5; 10 bases match TRBD1. The V segment lost 3 bases and the J segment 5 bases; nucleotides outside the gene matches: 7. The germline gives CDR1 SEHNR, CDR2 FQNEAQ (reference sequence). CDR3 size: 16 residues. DNA of the CDR3: TGTGCCAGCAGCTTTCCGACAGGGGGCGCCGATCAGCCCCAGCATTTT. Encoded protein: CASSFPTGGADQPQHF. Drawing the rest from reference TRBV7-9 and TRBJ1-5, the complete variable domain is DTGVSQNPRHKITKRGQNVTFRCDPISEHNRLYWYRQTLGQGPEFLTYFQNEAQLEKSRLLSDRFSAERPKGSFSTLEIQRTEQGDSAMYLCASSFPTGGADQPQHFGDGTRLSIL.

This clone was counted between two and nine times. The chain combines TRBV30 with TRBJ2-1; maybe TRBD1 (6 bases). The CDR3 contains 14 residues. The germline V gene has CDR1 GTSNPN and CDR2 SVGIG (reference sequence). Deletions cut 5 bases from V and 9 bases from J, with 20 bases between. In DNA form, the CDR3 reads TGTGCCTGGGGGCTTAATTGGGGGCCGTTTGAGCAGTTCTTC. The encoded protein is CAWGLNWGPFEQFF. Variable domain in full (rest from reference TRBV30 and TRBJ2-1): SQTIHQWPATLVQPVGSPLSLECTVEGTSNPNLYWYRQAAGRGLQLLFYSVGIGQISSEVPQNLSASRPQDRQFILSSKKLLLSDSGFYLCAWGLNWGPFEQFFGPGTRLTVL.

The V and J genes are TRBV28 and TRBJ1-5, with 7 bases aligning to TRBD1. The CDR3 sequence is 15 residues long. CDR1 is MDHEN, CDR2 SYDVKM, per germline. After removal of 6 bases from V and 7 bases from J, the junction contained 12 bases not matched to a gene. CDR3 nucleotides: TGTGCCAGCAGCTACGAAGACAGGGCAAGACAGCCCCAGCATTTT. Its protein is CASSYEDRARQPQHF.